The 5 T cell receptor beta chains presented below share a single source sample, sequenced in a study of vaccination and CD4 T cells after COVID-19. Treatment meaning: approximately 10-day PBMC culture with coronavirus spike peptide pools or control peptides (ViraFEST assay). With the Oncomine TCR Beta short-read assay, DNA from cultured CD4+ T cells was sequenced. TCRdb reprocessed the PCR reads via MiXCR and lists one record per CDR3 protein. Altogether about 19,000 distinct CDR3 sequences are present, 55% being singletons, with the ten largest covering 7.5%. Antigens of these TCRs are unknown. Sequencing used CD4+ T cells from blood, cultured in vitro. The receptor set was obtained from a human donor who had recovered from COVID-19.

V gene TRBV30 combines with J gene TRBJ1-2, with 12 bases fitting TRBD1. Trimming removed 5 bases from V and 4 bases from J; junction bases left unmatched: 14. The CDR3 covers 17 residues. Germline-derived CDR1 and CDR2 are GTSNPN and SVGIG (reference sequence). The CDR3 nucleotides are TGTGCCTGGTCAAAATCGGGACAGGGGGCGATCCTCTATGGCTACACCTTC. Protein sequence: CAWSKSGQGAILYGYTF.

The chain carries TRBV27 and TRBJ2-1; tentatively, D is TRBD2 (5 bases). CDR3 length: 12 residues. V was pared by 3 bases and J by 6 bases, with 6 bases between. Germline loops: CDR1 MNHEY, CDR2 SMNVEV (reference sequence). The CDR3 nucleotides are TGTGCCAGCAGTTTCGAGGGCAATGAGCAGTTCTTC. Translating gives CASSFEGNEQFF.

This chain uses TRBV7-6 with TRBJ2-3; 8 bases fit TRBD2. The CDR3 is 16 residues long. The V gene's germline CDR1 is SGHVS and CDR2 FNYEAQ. V lost 7 bases and J lost 4; bases outside the gene matches: 13. CDR3 sequence reads: CASNPVAGSIADTQYF. CDR3 nucleotides: TGTGCCAGCAACCCTGTAGCGGGATCAATTGCAGATACGCAGTATTTT.

This chain joins TRBV7-9 and TRBJ2-2, with 8 bases matching TRBD2. Germline V gene sequence: CDR1 SEHNR, CDR2 FQNEAQ (reference sequence). V shed 5 bases, J shed 5 bases, and the junction held 10 bases outside the gene matches. This CDR3 contains 16 residues. CDR3 in amino acids: CASSPPGGPETGELFF. The CDR3 bases are TGTGCCAGCAGCCCTCCGGGAGGGCCTGAGACCGGGGAGCTGTTTTTT.

This clonotype was observed a handful of times. V and J are TRBV7-9 and TRBJ2-7; perhaps D is TRBD1 or TRBD2 (5 bases each). Trimming took 3 bases from V and 6 from J, leaving 9 bases between them. Per germline, CDR1 SEHNR and CDR2 FQNEAQ (reference sequence). The CDR3 loop spans 12 amino acids. CDR3 in DNA: TGTGCCAGCAGCTTGAGGGGTGCCGAGCAGTACTTC. Its protein product is CASSLRGAEQYF.